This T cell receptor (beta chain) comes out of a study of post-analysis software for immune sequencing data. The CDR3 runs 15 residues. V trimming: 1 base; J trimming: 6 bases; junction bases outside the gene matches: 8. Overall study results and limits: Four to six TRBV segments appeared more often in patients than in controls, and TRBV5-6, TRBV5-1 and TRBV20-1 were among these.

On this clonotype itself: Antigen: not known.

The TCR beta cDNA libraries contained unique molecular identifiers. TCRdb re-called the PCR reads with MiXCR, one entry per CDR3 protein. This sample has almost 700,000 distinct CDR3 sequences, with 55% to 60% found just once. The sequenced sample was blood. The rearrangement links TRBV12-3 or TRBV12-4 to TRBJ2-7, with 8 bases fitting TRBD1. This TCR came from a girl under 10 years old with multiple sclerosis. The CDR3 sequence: CASSLGATGGREQYF. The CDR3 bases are TGTGCCAGCAGTTTAGGGGCTACAGGGGGTCGCGAGCAGTACTTC.